This TCR beta chain was profiled in a study of vaccination and CD4 T cells after COVID-19. Across the whole study: Convalescent donors were composed of six males and four females, of whom two were Hispanic. The study drew post-COVID samples a median roughly 110 days after diagnosis (range 35 to 161). Overlapping spike peptides from SARS-CoV-2, HCoV-NL63, HCoV-OC43 and HCoV-229E served to stimulate the cells.

As to this clonotype: No antigen is known for it.

V lost 4 bases and J lost 5, with 9 bases in between. The CDR3 length is 14 residues. Per the germline V gene, CDR1 is SEHNR and CDR2 is FQNEAQ (reference sequence). An Oncomine TCR Beta short-read assay was used to sequence the DNA from cultured CD4+ T cells. TCRdb redid the calling of the PCR reads with MiXCR, one entry per CDR3 protein. The data show more than 20,000 distinct CDR3 sequences, roughly 39% seen once. The sample's treatment: approximately nine-day PBMC culture with coronavirus spike peptide pools or control peptides (ViraFEST assay). Negative selection purified CD4+ T cells after less than 11 days of culture.

This chain links TRBV7-9 with TRBJ1-6; tentatively, D is TRBD1 (5 bases). The receptor was derived from a human donor who had recovered from COVID-19. What was sequenced was CD4+ T cells from blood, cultured in vitro. This chain's CDR3 is CASSSDSDNSPLHF. In DNA, the CDR3 is TGTGCCAGCAGCTCCGACAGCGATAATTCACCCCTCCACTTT.